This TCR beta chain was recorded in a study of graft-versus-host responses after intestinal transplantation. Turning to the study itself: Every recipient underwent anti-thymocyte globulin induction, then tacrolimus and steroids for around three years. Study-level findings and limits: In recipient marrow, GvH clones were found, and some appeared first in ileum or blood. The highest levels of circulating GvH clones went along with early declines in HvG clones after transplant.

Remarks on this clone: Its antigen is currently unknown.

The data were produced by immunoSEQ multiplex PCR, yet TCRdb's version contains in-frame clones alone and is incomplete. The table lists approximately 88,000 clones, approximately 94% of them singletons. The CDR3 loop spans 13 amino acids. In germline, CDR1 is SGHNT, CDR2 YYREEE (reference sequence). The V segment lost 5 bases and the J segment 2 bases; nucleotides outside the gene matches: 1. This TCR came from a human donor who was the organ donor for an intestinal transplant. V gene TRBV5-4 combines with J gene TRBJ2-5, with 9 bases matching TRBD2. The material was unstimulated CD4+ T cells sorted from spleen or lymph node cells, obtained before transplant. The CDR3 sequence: CASRAGGQETQYF. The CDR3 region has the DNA TGTGCCAGCAGAGCGGGGGGTCAAGAGACCCAGTACTTC. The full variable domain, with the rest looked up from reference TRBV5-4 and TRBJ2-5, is ETGVTQSPTHLIKTRGQQVTLRCSSQSGHNTVSWYQQALGQGPQFIFQYYREEENGRGNFPPRFSGLQFPNYSSELNVNALELDDSALYLCASRAGGQETQYFGPGTRLLVL.